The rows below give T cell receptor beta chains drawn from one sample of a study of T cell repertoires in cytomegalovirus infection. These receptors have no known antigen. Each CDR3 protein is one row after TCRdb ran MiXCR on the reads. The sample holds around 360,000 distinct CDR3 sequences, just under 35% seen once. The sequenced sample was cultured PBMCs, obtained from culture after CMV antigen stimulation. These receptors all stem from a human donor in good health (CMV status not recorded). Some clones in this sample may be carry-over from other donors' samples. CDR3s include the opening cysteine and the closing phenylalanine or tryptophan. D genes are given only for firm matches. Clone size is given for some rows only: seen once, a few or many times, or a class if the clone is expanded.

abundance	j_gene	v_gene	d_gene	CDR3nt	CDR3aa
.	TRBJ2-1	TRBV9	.	TGTGCCAGCAGCGGGGGAACCTCCTACAATGAGCAGTTCTTC	CASSGGTSYNEQFF
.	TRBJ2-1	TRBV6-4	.	TGTGCCAGCAGTGACATGTACAATGAGCAGTTCTTC	CASSDMYNEQFF
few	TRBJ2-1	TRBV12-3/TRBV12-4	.	TGTGCCAGCACCTTAGTCAGTGAGCAGTTCTTC	CASTLVSEQFF
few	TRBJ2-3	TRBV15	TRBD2	TGTGCCACCCAGCGGGGAGGTCTCACAGATACGCAGTATTTT	CATQRGGLTDTQYF
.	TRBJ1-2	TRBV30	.	TGTGCCTCCAAGACAGGTTATGGCTACACCTTC	CASKTGYGYTF
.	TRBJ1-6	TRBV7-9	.	TGTGCCAGCAGCTTAGCACAGGGTAATTCACCCCTCCACTTT	CASSLAQGNSPLHF
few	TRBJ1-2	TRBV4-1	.	TGCGCCAGCAGCCAAAGCACTCGACAGGTCTTC	CASSQSTRQVF
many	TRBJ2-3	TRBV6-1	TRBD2	TGTGCCAGCAGCATGCCGGGACTATCCGATACGCAGTATTTT	CASSMPGLSDTQYF
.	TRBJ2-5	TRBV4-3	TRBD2	TGCGCCAGCAGCCATGCCGCGGGGGGCGGAGAGACCCAGTACTTC	CASSHAAGGGETQYF
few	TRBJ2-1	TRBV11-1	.	TGTGCCAGCAGCTTAGGGCAGACTAACAATGAGCAGTTCTTC	CASSLGQTNNEQFF
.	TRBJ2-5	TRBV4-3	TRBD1	TGCGCCAGCAGCCAAGACCACGGTTTAGGTCAGGGGGCACAGGAGACCCAGTACTTC	CASSQDHGLGQGAQETQYF
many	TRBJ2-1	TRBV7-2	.	TGTGCCAGCAGCTTAGGAGGGCGGACCATTAATGAGCAGTTCTTC	CASSLGGRTINEQFF
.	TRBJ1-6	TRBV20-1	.	TGCAGTGCCAGTGAACAGGTTTCACCCCTCCACTTT	CSASEQVSPLHF
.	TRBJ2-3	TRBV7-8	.	TGTGCCAGCAGCTTAGGAGGGGGGAGTGGGGATACGCAGTATTTT	CASSLGGGSGDTQYF
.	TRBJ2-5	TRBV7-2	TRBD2	TGTGCCAGCAGCCTAGCCCCCGGGGTAGCGGGTGAGACCCAGTACTTC	CASSLAPGVAGETQYF
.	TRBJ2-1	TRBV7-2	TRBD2	TGTGCCAGCAGCCCTTTAGCGGGTAGATCATACAATGAGCAGTTCTTC	CASSPLAGRSYNEQFF
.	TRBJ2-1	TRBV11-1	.	TGTGCCAGCAGCAGCCGGTGGGCTCAGGCCTATGAGCAGTTCTTC	CASSSRWAQAYEQFF
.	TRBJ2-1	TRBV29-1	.	TGCAGCGGGGGACTGACGACCTACAATGAGCAGTTCTTC	CSGGLTTYNEQFF
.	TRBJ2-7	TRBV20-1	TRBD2	TGCAGTGTCACCGGGACTAGCGGGAGGAGCTCCTACGAGCAGTACTTC	CSVTGTSGRSSYEQYF
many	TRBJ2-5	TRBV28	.	TGTGCCAGCAGTTCGCTAGCGAGCCAGTACTTC	CASSSLASQYF
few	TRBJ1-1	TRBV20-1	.	TGCAGTGCCCTACCTCCTGGGGGGAAAGCTGAAGCTTTCTTT	CSALPPGGKAEAFF
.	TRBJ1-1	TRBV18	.	TGTGCCAGCTCACCATCGGGGGCCGACACTGAAGCTTTCTTT	CASSPSGADTEAFF
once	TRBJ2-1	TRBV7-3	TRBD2	TGTGCCAGCAGCTTTAGGGGACTAGCGAGCGATGAGCAGTTCTTC	CASSFRGLASDEQFF
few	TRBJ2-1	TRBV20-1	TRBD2	TGCAGTGCTAGATCCCGGGGGACTAGCGGGAGGTCCGAGCAGTTCTTC	CSARSRGTSGRSEQFF
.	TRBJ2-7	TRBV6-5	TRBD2	TGTGCCAGCAGTTACTCGCAAGCGGGAGTTGAAGAGCAGTACTTC	CASSYSQAGVEEQYF
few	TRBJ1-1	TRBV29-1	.	TGCAGCGTTGATATCAGGGGTGAAGCTTTCTTT	CSVDIRGEAFF
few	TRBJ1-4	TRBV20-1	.	TGCAGTGCTATGCGAAAAGCAACTAATGAAAAACTGTTTTTT	CSAMRKATNEKLFF
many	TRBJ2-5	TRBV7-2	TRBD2	TGTGCCAGCAGCTTAGGACTAGCCGCCGAGACCCAGTACTTC	CASSLGLAAETQYF
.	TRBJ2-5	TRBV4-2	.	TGTGCCAGCAGCCAAGATTTGAGCGGAGAGGAGACCCAGTACTTC	CASSQDLSGEETQYF
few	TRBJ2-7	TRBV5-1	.	TGCGCCAGCAGCTCTTCCGGGACCGGGAAGCAGTACTTC	CASSSSGTGKQYF
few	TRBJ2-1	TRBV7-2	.	TGTGCCAGCAGCTTAGAGACCCGGGGTGAGCAGTTCTTC	CASSLETRGEQFF
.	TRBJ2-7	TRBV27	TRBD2	TGTGCCAGCAGTTTATCCCCCGAGACTAGCGGGTTCGAGCAGTACTTC	CASSLSPETSGFEQYF
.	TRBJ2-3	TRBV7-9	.	TGTGCCAGCAGCTCGCCAGATACGCAGTATTTT	CASSSPDTQYF
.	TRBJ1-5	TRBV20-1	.	TGCAGTGCCGGGGGGCATAGCAATCAGCCCCAGCATTTT	CSAGGHSNQPQHF
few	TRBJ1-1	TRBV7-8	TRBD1	TGTGCCAGCAGCCAAACAACAGGGGGGTACGGCACTGAAGCTTTCTTT	CASSQTTGGYGTEAFF
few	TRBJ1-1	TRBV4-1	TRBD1	TGCGCCAGCAGCCGGATAGGACAGGGGATGAACACTGAAGCTTTCTTT	CASSRIGQGMNTEAFF
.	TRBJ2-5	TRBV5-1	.	TGCGCCAGCAGCGTAACCGGGAAACAAGAGACCCAGTACTTC	CASSVTGKQETQYF
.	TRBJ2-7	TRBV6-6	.	TGTGCCAGCAGTTACAAAAAACATGTGAACGGGGCCTACGAGCAGTACTTC	CASSYKKHVNGAYEQYF